This TCR beta chain derives from a study of CD8 T cells in Susac syndrome. General study points: Among active patients and in TEMRA cells, CD8+ clonal expansion in Susac reached its peak.

The CDR3 is made up of 15 amino acids. Germline V gives CDR1 SGHKS, CDR2 YYEKEE (reference sequence). The V gene lost 4 bases and the J gene lost 0 bases, with 11 bases spanning the gap. Random hexamers were used to reverse transcribe an amount of roughly 0.5 to 1 ug RNA. TCRdb analysed the immunoSEQ multiplex PCR reads with MiXCR anew, one entry per CDR3 protein. This table holds around 79,000 distinct CDR3 sequences, approximately 94% found once. The sample holds one count of this clonotype. Its antigen remains unknown. This rearrangement joins TRBV5-5 to TRBJ2-4, with a possible D match to TRBD2 (6 bases). Source material: CD8+ T cells from PBMCs. The TCR comes from a human donor with Susac syndrome. The CDR3 region has the DNA TGTGCCAGCAGCCAGGGACTTCTAGCCAAAAACATTCAGTACTTC. Protein product: CASSQGLLAKNIQYF.